This TCR beta chain is drawn from a study of cytomegalovirus exposure and HLA in healthy donors. Study findings and constraints: In an earlier analysis, productive rearrangement rates for most beta V segments clustered near 87% or 30%.

In the case of this clone: As yet, its antigen is unknown.

The CDR3 length is 15 residues. CDR1 is MDHEN, CDR2 SYDVKM, per germline. 13 Jbeta primers and 60 Vbeta primers were used for the PCR. The repertoire was sequenced with immunoSEQ multiplex PCR; TCRdb's copy has only in-frame clones and lacks some. The data contain about 160,000 clones, approximately 80% of them singletons. The chain carries TRBV28 and TRBJ2-5; possible D gene TRBD1, 5 bases. Judging by the DNA end, TRBJ2-7 fits better; the J call may be wrong. This receptor was taken from a young man in good health and CMV-seronegative. Specimen: PBMCs. CDR3: CASTQGGSSVDEQYF. The CDR3 coding sequence is TGTGCCAGCACCCAGGGCGGTAGTTCTGTAGACGAGCAGTACTTC.